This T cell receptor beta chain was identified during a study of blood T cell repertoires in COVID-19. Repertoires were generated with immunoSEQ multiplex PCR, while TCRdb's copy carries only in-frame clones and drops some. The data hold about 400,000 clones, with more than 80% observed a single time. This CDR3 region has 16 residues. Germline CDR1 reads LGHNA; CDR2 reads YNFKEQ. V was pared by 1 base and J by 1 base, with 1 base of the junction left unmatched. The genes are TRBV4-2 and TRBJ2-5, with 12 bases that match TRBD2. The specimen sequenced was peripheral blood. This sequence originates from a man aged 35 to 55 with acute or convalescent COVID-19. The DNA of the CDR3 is TGTGCCAGCAGCCAAGGGACTAGCGGGGCCCAAGAGACCCAGTACTTC. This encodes CASSQGTSGAQETQYF.